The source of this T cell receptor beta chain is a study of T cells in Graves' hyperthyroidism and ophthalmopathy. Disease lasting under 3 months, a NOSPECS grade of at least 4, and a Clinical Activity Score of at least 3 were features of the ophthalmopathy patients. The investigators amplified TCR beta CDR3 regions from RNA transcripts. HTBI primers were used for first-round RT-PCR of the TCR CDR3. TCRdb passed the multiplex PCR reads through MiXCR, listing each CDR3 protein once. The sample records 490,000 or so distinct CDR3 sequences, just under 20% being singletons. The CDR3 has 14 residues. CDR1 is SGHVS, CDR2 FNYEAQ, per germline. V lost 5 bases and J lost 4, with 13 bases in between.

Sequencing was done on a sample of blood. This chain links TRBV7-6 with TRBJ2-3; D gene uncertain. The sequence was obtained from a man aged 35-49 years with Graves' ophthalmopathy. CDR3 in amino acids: CASSKVAGPDTQYF. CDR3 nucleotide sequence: TGTGCCAGCAGCAAAGTCGCCGGCCCAGATACGCAGTATTTT.